Each of the 10 T cell receptor beta chains below was sequenced from the same sample in a study of monozygotic twins with inflammatory bowel disease. TCRdb reworked the 5' RACE reads into one entry per CDR3 protein, no DNA. The sample includes some 160,000 distinct CDR3 sequences. The sample comprised blood. These TCRs come from a human donor with ulcerative colitis or Crohn's disease, or a healthy co-twin of an affected twin (not recorded which).

The V call is TRBV7-7, the J call TRBJ2-3. The length of the CDR3 is 13 residues. Germline CDR1 is SSHAT and CDR2 is FNYEAQ (reference sequence). The CDR3 region is CASSTSFGDTQYF.

V is TRBV4-3 and J is TRBJ1-2. The V gene's germline CDR1 is LGHNA and CDR2 YSLEER. CDR3 length: 15 amino acids. Here the CDR3 reads CASSQSAGEFYGYTF.

The V and J genes are TRBV28 and TRBJ2-5; checking the TCRdb D call of TRBD1 is not possible without DNA. The CDR3 runs to 12 residues. Germline V lookup: CDR1 MDHEN, CDR2 SYDVKM. CDR3 region: CASMTTDRTQYF.

The V gene is TRBV29-1, the J gene TRBJ1-4; TCRdb gives TRBD1 as the D gene, but with no DNA this cannot be confirmed. The CDR3 runs 14 residues. Per the germline V gene, CDR1 is SQVTM and CDR2 is ANQGSEA. The CDR3 loop reads CSATRTGVNEKLFF.

The V gene is TRBV7-9, the J gene TRBJ2-7; there is no DNA to check the TCRdb D call of TRBD1. Germline CDR1 reads SEHNR; CDR2 reads FQNEAQ (reference sequence). This CDR3 has 15 amino acids. The CDR3 loop is CASSLPGLTYYEQYF.

The chain links TRBV18 to TRBJ1-1; as DNA is missing, the TRBD1 call by TCRdb cannot be tested. Per the germline V gene, CDR1 is KGHSH and CDR2 is LQKENI. The CDR3 runs to 14 residues. The CDR3 here is CASSKGGSDTEAFF.

This chain connects TRBV6-4 to TRBJ1-6. The CDR3 extends over 13 amino acids. CDR1 and CDR2 (germline): MRHNA, SNTAGT. The CDR3 loop is CASRDRDYSPLHF.

This chain connects TRBV7-2 to TRBJ2-7. The CDR3 has 12 residues. Germline CDR1 reads SGHTA; CDR2 reads FQGNSA. CDR3 loop: CASSLTTYEQYF.

The chain uses TRBV5-1 and TRBJ2-7. Germline loops: CDR1 SGHRS, CDR2 YFSETQ. The CDR3 has 14 amino acids. The CDR3 sequence: CASSLLDRSYEQYF.

The chain joins TRBV5-1 to TRBJ1-5. This CDR3 comprises 15 residues. Germline-derived CDR1 and CDR2 are SGHRS and YFSETQ. CDR3 sequence: CASSSAGGINQPQHF.